The rows below give T cell receptor beta chains drawn from one sample of a study of shared T cell receptors in the human thymus. TCRdb's copy holds only in-frame clones and misses some; the assay was immunoSEQ multiplex PCR. The table has 700,000 or so clones, roughly 85% seen once. These data are also associated with another study on human thymus T cells.

Sequenced material: thymocytes. All receptors derive from a girl under two years old with a congenital heart defect. Each CDR3 is given with its conserved first and last residue. The D gene is left open where the match is weak. Size values are once, few and many counts, or a class for expanded clones, and some rows have none.

j_call v_call cdr3_length d_call clone_size cdr3_nt cdr3_aa
TRBJ1-2 TRBV27 13 TRBD1 once TGTGCCAGCAGTACCACAGGGGGCTATGGCTACACCTTC CASSTTGGYGYTF
TRBJ2-1 TRBV7-9 12 - - TGTGCCAGCAGCCTAGCTAACAATGAGCAGTTCTTC CASSLANNEQFF
TRBJ1-6 TRBV28 16 TRBD1 - TGTGCCAGCAGTGGGATAGTGGGGACAGTCGGTTCACCCCTCCACTTT CASSGIVGTVGSPLHF
TRBJ2-7 TRBV7-8 14 - - TGTGCCAGCAGCCCCGACAGGCCTGGCCACGAGCAGTACTTC CASSPDRPGHEQYF
TRBJ2-3 TRBV2 15 TRBD1 - TGTGCCAGCAGACTAAGGGACAGTCCCACAGATACGCAGTATTTT CASRLRDSPTDTQYF
TRBJ1-1 TRBV11-2 15 TRBD1 - TGTGCCAGCAGCTTGGGGACAGGGGTGAACACTGAAGCTTTCTTT CASSLGTGVNTEAFF
TRBJ1-1 TRBV7-2 16 - - TGTGCCAGCAGCTTAGGTGGCAGTTTGAGGGACACTGAAGCTTTCTTT CASSLGGSLRDTEAFF
TRBJ1-6 TRBV5-5 18 - - TGTGCCAGCAGCTTGGGTCAGAAGGGGCAGACAGATAATTCACCCCTCCACTTT CASSLGQKGQTDNSPLHF
TRBJ1-2 TRBV11-1 13 - - TGTGCCAGCAGCTTAAGAGAGAACTATGGCTACACCTTC CASSLRENYGYTF
TRBJ2-3 TRBV7-2 15 - once TGTGCCAGCAGCGTCCGACTTCAACTCACAGATACGCAGTATTTT CASSVRLQLTDTQYF
TRBJ2-1 TRBV4-2 16 - - TGTGCCAGCAGCCAAGGGTGGCTAGGGCGGGGTAATGAGCAGTTCTTC CASSQGWLGRGNEQFF
TRBJ1-3 TRBV15 14 - - TGTGCCACCGCAGTAGGGGGACCTGGAAACACCATATATTTT CATAVGGPGNTIYF
TRBJ1-2 TRBV6-1 14 - once TGTGCCAGCACCCTAGGGGATGGGTCCTATGGCTACACCTTC CASTLGDGSYGYTF
TRBJ1-4 TRBV5-1 15 - - TGCGCCAGCAGTTTGGGGGGGGTGACGAATGAAAAACTGTTTTTT CASSLGGVTNEKLFF
TRBJ2-7 TRBV6-1 15 - - TGTGCCAGCAGGAAAGAGGCAGGGGCGTCCTACGAGCAGTACTTC CASRKEAGASYEQYF
TRBJ1-2 TRBV6-1 15 TRBD1 - TGTGCCAGCAGTGAAGACAGGGGGCGAGCGTATGGCTACACCTTC CASSEDRGRAYGYTF
TRBJ2-1 TRBV4-3 14 TRBD1 - TGCGCCAGCAGCCACGGACAGGGGGCGAATGAGCAGTTCTTC CASSHGQGANEQFF
TRBJ2-7 TRBV27 14 - - TGTGCCAGCAGTACCGCGGGGGCCCATACGAAGCAGTACTTC CASSTAGAHTKQYF
TRBJ2-3 TRBV27 20 TRBD2 few TGTGCCAGCAGTCAGACCCCTGGCGGGGGGGCGTTGAGGGTTACAGATACGCAGTATTTT CASSQTPGGGALRVTDTQYF
TRBJ1-1 TRBV19 19 - - TGTGCCAGTAGTATAGTAAATTGCGCGTCCGGGGGGCCAAACACTGAAGCTTTCTTT CASSIVNCASGGPNTEAFF
TRBJ2-7 TRBV15 14 - - TGTGCCACCAGCAGAGTTTTCGGGGTATACGAGCAGTACTTC CATSRVFGVYEQYF
TRBJ2-5 TRBV20-1 11 - - TGCAGTGCACGGCAGGGAGAGACCCAGTACTTC CSARQGETQYF
TRBJ1-1 TRBV6-5 12 - - TGTGCCAGGCACAGGGTGGGCACTGAAGCTTTCTTT CARHRVGTEAFF
TRBJ1-3 TRBV9 13 TRBD1 - TGTGCCAGCAGGGCGACAGGGATGAACACCATATATTTT CASRATGMNTIYF
TRBJ2-1 TRBV4-3 17 TRBD2 - TGCGCCAGCAGCCAAGATTCTGGCGGGGGGGCTAACAATGAGCAGTTCTTC CASSQDSGGGANNEQFF
TRBJ1-6 TRBV5-1 16 - few TGCGCCAGCAGCTTCTCAACGGGGATCCATAATTCACCCCTCCACTTT CASSFSTGIHNSPLHF
TRBJ2-7 TRBV27 14 - once TGTGCCAGCAGTTTGCGTGACAGAACCTACGAGCAGTACTTC CASSLRDRTYEQYF
TRBJ1-2 TRBV29-1 11 - - TGCAGCGGTTCCCTGGGGCCGTTGGAAACCTTC CSGSLGPLETF
TRBJ2-5 TRBV19 18 TRBD2 - TGTGCCAGTAGTATAGTGGGGCTAGCGGGGGGGCGCCGAGAGACCCAGTACTTC CASSIVGLAGGRRETQYF
TRBJ2-7 TRBV7-2 15 TRBD1 - TGTGCCAGCAGCCAGACAGGGGCATTCTCCTACGAGCAGTACTTC CASSQTGAFSYEQYF
TRBJ2-1 TRBV5-5 11 - - TGTGCCAGCAGCTATTCGTATGAGCAGTTCTTC CASSYSYEQFF
TRBJ2-1 TRBV7-2 12 TRBD2 - TGTGCCGCGAGCGGGGGTTACAATGAGCAGTTCTTC CAASGGYNEQFF
TRBJ1-1 TRBV6-7 15 - - TGTGCCAGCATTGGGGAGTCGGGACTGGACACTGAAGCTTTCTTT CASIGESGLDTEAFF
TRBJ2-2 TRBV30 18 TRBD2 few TGTGCCTGGAGTCGCGGCCAGCGGGGGGGCCTCGACACCGGGGAGCTGTTTTTT CAWSRGQRGGLDTGELFF
TRBJ2-6 TRBV7-7 17 - - TGTGCTAGCAGTCTTACGGTCGGGGTCTCTGGGGCCAACGTCCTGACTTTC CASSLTVGVSGANVLTF
TRBJ2-5 TRBV9 15 TRBD1 - TGTGCCAGCAGCGTGGGACAGGGGTTCGAGAAGACCCAGTACTTC CASSVGQGFEKTQYF
TRBJ1-5 TRBV19 16 - - TGTGCCAGTAGGCAGATGGGAGGGGGAGGAAATCAGCCCCAGCATTTT CASRQMGGGGNQPQHF
TRBJ1-4 TRBV6-1 20 - - TGTGCCAGCAGGGAACTGGGGGGGAAACTCAGAACTTCAACTAATGAAAAACTGTTTTTT CASRELGGKLRTSTNEKLFF